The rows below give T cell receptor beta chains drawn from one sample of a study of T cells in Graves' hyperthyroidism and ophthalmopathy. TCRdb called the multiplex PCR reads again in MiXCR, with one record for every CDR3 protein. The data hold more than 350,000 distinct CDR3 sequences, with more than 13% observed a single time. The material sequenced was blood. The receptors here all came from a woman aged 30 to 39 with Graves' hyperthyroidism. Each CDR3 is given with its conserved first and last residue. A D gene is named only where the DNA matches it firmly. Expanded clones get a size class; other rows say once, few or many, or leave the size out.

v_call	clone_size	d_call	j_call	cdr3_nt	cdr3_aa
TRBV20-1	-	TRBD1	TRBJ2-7	TGCAGTGCTAGAGGAGGGACAGGGGGCGGCGAGCAGTACTTC	CSARGGTGGGEQYF
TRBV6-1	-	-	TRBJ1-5	TGTGCCAGCAAACTGGGGGCATACAATCAGCCCCAGCATTTT	CASKLGAYNQPQHF
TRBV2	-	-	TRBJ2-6	TGTGCCAGCAATTTTGTCTCTGGGGCCAACGTCCTGACTTTC	CASNFVSGANVLTF
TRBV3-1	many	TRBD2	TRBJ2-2	TGTGCCAGCAGCCAAGCACTAGCGGGAGTTTCCGGGGAGCTGTTTTTT	CASSQALAGVSGELFF
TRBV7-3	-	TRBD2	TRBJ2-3	TGTGCCAGCAGCATTACTAGCGGGAGGAGCACAGATACGCAGTATTTT	CASSITSGRSTDTQYF
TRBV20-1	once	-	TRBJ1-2	TGCAGTGCTAGAAATTCTTCCGGCTACACCTTC	CSARNSSGYTF
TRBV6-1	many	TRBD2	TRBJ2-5	TGTGCCAGCACTTTGTGGGAGGGCGAAGAGACCCAGTACTTC	CASTLWEGEETQYF
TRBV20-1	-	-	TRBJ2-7	TGCAGTGCTAGAGCGGCCGGGGACTTGGCTTACGAGCAGTACTTC	CSARAAGDLAYEQYF
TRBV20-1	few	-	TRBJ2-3	TGCAGTGCTAGAGACCCTCGGACAGATAGCACAGATACGCAGTATTTT	CSARDPRTDSTDTQYF
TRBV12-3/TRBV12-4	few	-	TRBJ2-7	TGTGCCAGCAGTACTACGGGACTCTTATACGAGCAGTACTTC	CASSTTGLLYEQYF
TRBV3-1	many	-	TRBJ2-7	TGTGCCAGCAGCCAAGAAGGGACCGCCTACGAGCAGTACTTC	CASSQEGTAYEQYF
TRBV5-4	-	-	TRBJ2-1	TGTGCCAGCAGCTTCTCCGGGAGAGCCTACAATGAGCAGTTCTTC	CASSFSGRAYNEQFF
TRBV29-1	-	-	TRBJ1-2	TGCAGCGTTGAAGTTGGGAGCTATGGCTACACCTTC	CSVEVGSYGYTF
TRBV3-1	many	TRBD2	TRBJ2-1	TGTGCCAGCAGTCCTGGACTAGCGGGAGGCTACAATGAGCAGTTCTTC	CASSPGLAGGYNEQFF
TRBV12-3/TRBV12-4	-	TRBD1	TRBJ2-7	TGTGCCAGCGGGCGACTATCCGGGACAGGCTACATCGAGCAGTACTTC	CASGRLSGTGYIEQYF
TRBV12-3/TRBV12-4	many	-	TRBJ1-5	TGTGCCAGCAGTCGCGGACAGACGTTCGATCAGCCCCAGCATTTT	CASSRGQTFDQPQHF
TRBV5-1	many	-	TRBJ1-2	TGCGCCAGCAGAACGGCCCCCCAGCTCGATGGCTACACCTTC	CASRTAPQLDGYTF
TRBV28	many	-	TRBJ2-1	TGTGCCAGCAGTACCCAAGGACCCCGGGGGAATGAGCAGTTCTTC	CASSTQGPRGNEQFF
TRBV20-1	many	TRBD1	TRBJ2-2	TGCAGTGCTAGAGATCACGGTCAGGGGGCCACCGGGGAGCTGTTTTTT	CSARDHGQGATGELFF
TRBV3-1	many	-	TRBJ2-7	TGTGCCAGCAGCCAAGGGAGCGGCTCCTACGAGCAGTACTTC	CASSQGSGSYEQYF
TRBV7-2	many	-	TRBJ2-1	TGTGCCAGCAGCCCCGTGGGCGGGAAGAATGAGCAGTTCTTC	CASSPVGGKNEQFF
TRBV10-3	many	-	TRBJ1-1	TGTGCCATCAGGGACCTTCGGGGGGCCACTGAAGCTTTCTTT	CAIRDLRGATEAFF
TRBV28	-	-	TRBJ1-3	TGTGCCAGCAGTATTAGACAGGCCTCTGGAAACACCATATATTTT	CASSIRQASGNTIYF